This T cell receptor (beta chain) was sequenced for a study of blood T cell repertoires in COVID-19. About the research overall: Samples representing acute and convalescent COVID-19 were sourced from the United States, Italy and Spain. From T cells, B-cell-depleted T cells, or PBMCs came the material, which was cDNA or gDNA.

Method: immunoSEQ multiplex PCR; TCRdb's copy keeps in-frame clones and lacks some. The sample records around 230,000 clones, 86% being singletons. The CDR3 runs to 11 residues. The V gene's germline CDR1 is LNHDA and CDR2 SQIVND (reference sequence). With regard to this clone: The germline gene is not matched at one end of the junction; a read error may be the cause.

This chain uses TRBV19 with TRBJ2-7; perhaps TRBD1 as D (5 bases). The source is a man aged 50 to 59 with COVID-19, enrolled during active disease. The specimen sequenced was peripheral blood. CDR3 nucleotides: TGTGCCAGTAGTATATCTAGACAGCAAGACTTC. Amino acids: CASSISRQQDF.